The T cell receptor beta chain under discussion was sequenced for a study of OX40 agonist ivuxolimab in advanced cancers. V was clipped by 4 bases and J by 3 bases, with 16 bases between them. The CDR3 loop spans 15 amino acids. In germline, CDR1 is SGHRS, CDR2 YFSETQ. Assay used: immunoSEQ multiplex PCR; TCRdb lists only in-frame clones, some missing. Among roughly 75,000 clones, roughly 86% were seen once, and the ten largest hold just over 0.75%. The TCR sequence derives from an adult with an advanced solid tumor such as melanoma, head and neck, liver or kidney cancer. The sample consisted of CD4+ or CD8+ T cells sorted from blood, taken in a trial of the OX40 agonist ivuxolimab. The chain carries TRBV5-1 and TRBJ2-5; possibly TRBD1 for D (6 bases). The CDR3, as DNA: TGCGCCAGCAGCCGGGACACTAACTGGGAAGAGACCCAGTACTTC. It yields the protein CASSRDTNWEETQYF. The full variable domain, its missing parts supplied by reference TRBV5-1 and TRBJ2-5, is KAGVTQTPRYLIKTRGQQVTLSCSPISGHRSVSWYQQTPGQGLQFLFEYFSETQRNKGNFPGRFSGRQFSNSRSEMNVSTLELGDSALYLCASSRDTNWEETQYFGPGTRLLVL.